Following are 19 T cell receptor beta chains from one sample sequenced in a study of immune reconstitution after stem cell transplant in scleroderma. Each CDR3 protein is one row after TCRdb ran MiXCR on the RT-PCR reads. The sample includes around 6,000 distinct CDR3 sequences, 7.5% to 9% of them seen just once. The sample was collected before or after autologous hematopoietic stem cell transplantation (not recorded which). These receptors all come from a male donor with systemic sclerosis.

There are a few counts of this clonotype. The V and J genes are TRBV7-9 and TRBJ2-1; no definite D call. V was cut by 1 base and J by 6 bases, with 4 bases left in between. Germline CDR1 SEHNR, CDR2 FQNEAQ (reference sequence). This CDR3 has 12 residues. CDR3 coding DNA: TGTGCCAGCAGCTTAGTTGCCAATGAGCAGTTCTTC. Translating it yields CASSLVANEQFF.

This clonotype rates as medium-sized. The J gene is TRBJ2-3, the V gene TRBV6-2 or TRBV6-3; a weak D match, TRBD2 (7 bases). The CDR3 totals 16 residues. V was pared by 0 bases and J by 4 bases, with 14 bases between. Germline V CDR1 and CDR2: MNHEY, SVGEGT. CDR3 coding DNA: TGTGCCAGCAGTTACTCGAGCAGGGGAGGGTCAGATACGCAGTATTTT. It translates to CASSYSSRGGSDTQYF.

This clonotype was found a few times. The chain employs TRBV5-1 and TRBJ2-3; D not resolved. Germline V gene lookup returns CDR1 SGHRS and CDR2 YFSETQ. V lost 0 bases to trimming and J lost 2 bases, with 10 bases between them. This CDR3 has 15 amino acids. The CDR3 region has the DNA TGCGCCAGCAGCTTGGACGTAGAGACCACAGATACGCAGTATTTT. Its translation is CASSLDVETTDTQYF.

By sample fraction, this clonotype is medium-sized. The CDR3: CSVGGGTEQYF. CDR3 bases: TGCAGCGTTGGGGGGGGGACCGAGCAGTACTTC. The chain employs TRBV29-1 and TRBJ2-7; 7 bases align to TRBD2. CDR3 length: 11 amino acids. The germline CDR1 and CDR2 sequences are SQVTM and ANQGSEA. Trimming took 4 bases from V and 6 from J; bases not matched to a gene: 3.

In this sample, this clonotype turned up a few times. The V gene is TRBV5-1, the J gene TRBJ2-5, with D perhaps TRBD2 (5 bases). Germline V lookup: CDR1 SGHRS, CDR2 YFSETQ. The ends were cut back, 3 bases at V and 0 bases at J, with 9 bases in the middle. The CDR3 is made up of 14 amino acids. This CDR3 is CASSSSGDQETQYF. CDR3 DNA: TGCGCCAGCAGCTCGTCCGGGGACCAAGAGACCCAGTACTTC.

By frequency in the sample, this clonotype is medium-sized. The genes are TRBV20-1 and TRBJ1-3; D gene ambiguous. CDR3 length equals 16 residues. Germline values: CDR1 DFQATT, CDR2 SNEGSKA (reference sequence). Between the trimmed V and J ends, which lost 5 bases and 0 bases, there was a span of 17 bases. CDR3 protein: CSAYTGERISGNTIYF. The CDR3 nucleotides are TGCAGTGCTTACACCGGGGAGCGGATCTCTGGAAACACCATATATTTT.

The chain carries TRBV6-2 or TRBV6-3 and TRBJ2-3, with D perhaps assigned TRBD1 or TRBD2 (5 bases each). V shed 2 bases and J shed 2 bases, with 17 bases lying between them. CDR1 is MNHEY, CDR2 SVGEGT, per germline. This CDR3 is 17 amino acids long. The CDR3 region is CASSYDVKPGPTDTQYF. The CDR3 DNA reads TGTGCCAGCAGTTACGACGTAAAACCGGGGCCCACAGATACGCAGTATTTT.

The gene calls are TRBV20-1 and TRBJ2-2, with 9 bases lining up with TRBD1. Germline V gene data show CDR1 as DFQATT and CDR2 as SNEGSKA (reference sequence). J lost 1 base, V lost 6 bases, and 3 bases had no gene match. CDR3 length: 14 amino acids. CDR3 sequence: CSAPTGGNTGELFF. Here the CDR3 DNA reads TGCAGTGCCCCGACAGGGGGGAACACCGGGGAGCTGTTTTTT.

In this sample, this clonotype is medium-sized. This rearrangement joins TRBV6-5 to TRBJ2-1; 11 bases agree with TRBD2. The CDR3 runs 15 residues. CDR1 MNHEY and CDR2 SVGAGI come from the germline V gene. Germline trimming cut 2 bases from V and 6 bases from J; bases unmatched to any gene: 3. The CDR3 DNA follows: TGTGCCAGCAGTTACGGTAGCGGGAGGGCCAATGAGCAGTTCTTC. Its translation is CASSYGSGRANEQFF.

By frequency in the sample, this clonotype is medium-sized. V and J are TRBV4-1 and TRBJ2-5; D remains unclear. With 2 bases removed from V and 9 bases from J, the gap between germline ends came to 13 bases. Germline CDR1 reads MGHRA; CDR2 reads YSYEKL. The CDR3 totals 13 residues. As DNA, the CDR3 is TGCGCCAGCAGCCAACCAAGGAGCCGGCCCCAGTACTTC. The encoded protein is CASSQPRSRPQYF.

The chain uses TRBV5-1 and TRBJ1-2, with unresolved D. Trimming left V 0 bases short and J 4 bases short, with 10 bases between. This CDR3 contains 14 residues. Germline V lookup: CDR1 SGHRS, CDR2 YFSETQ. The CDR3: CASSLEGGVYGYTF. DNA of the CDR3: TGCGCCAGCAGCTTGGAGGGTGGAGTCTATGGCTACACCTTC.

This clonotype has more than one count but fewer than ten. This chain joins TRBV6-5 and TRBJ2-5, with 7 bases fitting TRBD1. J was trimmed by 6 bases and V by 0 bases; bases with no gene match: 7. Germline CDR1 and CDR2: MNHEY and SVGAGI. The CDR3 length is 15 residues. This CDR3 is CASSYSARGMKTQYF. Written as DNA, the CDR3 is TGTGCCAGCAGTTACTCGGCCAGGGGGATGAAGACCCAGTACTTC.

V and J are TRBV20-1 and TRBJ2-3; D gene unclear. Looked up from germline, CDR1 is DFQATT and CDR2 is SNEGSKA (reference sequence). CDR3 length: 13 amino acids. Deletions cut 6 bases from V and 0 bases from J, with 10 bases between. This CDR3 is CSADPASTDTQYF. CDR3 nucleotide sequence: TGCAGTGCCGACCCGGCTAGCACAGATACGCAGTATTTT.

For this clonotype: One end of the junction fails to match germline, which may point to a read error. J is TRBJ2-5 and V is TRBV13; 7 positions match TRBD1. CDR3 length equals 13 residues. The V gene's germline CDR1 is PRHDT and CDR2 FYEKMQ (reference sequence). The CDR3 spells CAGSFGQEETQYF. CDR3 nucleotides: TGTGCCGGCAGCTTCGGACAGGAAGAGACCCAGTACTTC.

The chain employs TRBV20-1 and TRBJ2-7; 11 bases agree with TRBD2. The CDR3 runs to 15 residues. The germline V gene has CDR1 DFQATT and CDR2 SNEGSKA (reference sequence). The V segment lost 6 bases and the J segment 6 bases; nucleotides outside the gene matches: 13. The DNA for the CDR3 is TGCAGTGCCCCAAATCCGGGACTAGCGGTCCCCGAGCAGTACTTC. Its protein is CSAPNPGLAVPEQYF.

There are a few counts of this clonotype. The chain is built from TRBV19 and TRBJ1-3; no reliable D call. The CDR3 is made up of 14 amino acids. Per germline, CDR1 LNHDA and CDR2 SQIVND (reference sequence). V shed 10 bases and J shed 4 bases, with 17 bases lying between them. The CDR3 nucleotides are TGTGCCATACGAGCCGGCGGTATGGGAAACACCATATATTTT. Translating it yields CAIRAGGMGNTIYF.

A few counts support this clonotype. The J gene is TRBJ2-5, the V gene TRBV7-2; D is undetermined. The CDR3 length is 13 residues. Trimming stripped 1 base from V and 5 bases from J, with 8 bases between. Germline assignment: CDR1 SGHTA and CDR2 FQGNSA. CDR3 in amino acids: CASSLVFRETQYF. CDR3 DNA sequence: TGTGCCAGCAGCTTAGTTTTTCGGGAGACCCAGTACTTC.

This clonotype was counted a few times. V usage is TRBV7-8 and J usage is TRBJ1-6; D uncertain. Per germline, CDR1 SGHVS and CDR2 FQNEAQ. With 5 bases removed from V and 13 bases from J, the gap between germline ends came to 12 bases. The CDR3 is made up of 12 amino acids. This CDR3 reads CASSVLIGPLHF. CDR3 DNA: TGTGCCAGCAGCGTACTGATCGGGCCCCTCCACTTT.

By proportion, this clonotype is medium-sized. The gene calls are TRBV20-1 and TRBJ2-7, with TRBD2 identical over 10 bases. V was clipped by 0 bases and J by 2 bases; unmatched bases: 10. Germline CDR1 and CDR2: DFQATT and SNEGSKA (reference sequence). The CDR3 sequence is 17 residues long. The CDR3, as DNA: TGCAGTGCTAGAGATCTGGAAGCTAGCGGGAGCCCCTACGAGCAGTACTTC. Its protein is CSARDLEASGSPYEQYF.